A selection of T cell receptor beta chains follows, all from one sample in a study of shared clonotypes between healthy human individuals. Clones were read by immunoSEQ multiplex PCR, and TCRdb kept only the in-frame ones, dropping some. The sample contains over a million clones, 95% to 97% of which appear only once. Sequencing was done on a sample of naive CD4+ T cells sorted from blood. The origin of the receptors is a young man in good health. CDR3s include the opening cysteine and the closing phenylalanine or tryptophan. Each record gives: CDR3 DNA, CDR3 protein, clone size, D gene, J gene, V gene, CDR3 length. D genes are given only for firm matches. Clone sizes are given selectively: once, few, many, or a class where the clone is expanded.

TGTGCCAGCAGCTCTGAAAGGCGGCTTAATGAAAAACTGTTTTTT CASSSERRLNEKLFF - - TRBJ1-4 TRBV21-1 15
TGCGCCAGTTCCTATATCTTCGGGAATTCTGAGCAGTTCTTC CASSYIFGNSEQFF - - TRBJ2-1 TRBV5-1 14
TGTGCCAGCTCACCCGGGGACACTTCCTACGAGCAGTACTTC CASSPGDTSYEQYF - - TRBJ2-7 TRBV18 14
TGTGCCAGCACCCTTGGGCGGAGGAGCGGGGATGAGCAGTTCTTC CASTLGRRSGDEQFF - TRBD2 TRBJ2-1 TRBV28 15
TGCAGCGTTGGGACTAGCGGGGTCACAGATACGCAGTATTTT CSVGTSGVTDTQYF - TRBD2 TRBJ2-3 TRBV29-1 14
TGCGCCAGCAGCCAGGGGGAGGCCCCCTCGGGCGGCTACACCTTC CASSQGEAPSGGYTF - TRBD1 TRBJ1-2 TRBV23-1 15
TGTGCCACCAGCAGAGGGACAGGGGGCGCCTACAATGAGCAGTTCTTC CATSRGTGGAYNEQFF - TRBD1 TRBJ2-1 TRBV15 16
TGCAGTGGGGGGGAGTCCTACGAGCAGTACTTC CSGGESYEQYF - TRBD2 TRBJ2-7 TRBV29-1 11
TGTGCCAGCAGGCCTAGCGGTACAGATACGCAGTATTTT CASRPSGTDTQYF - TRBD2 TRBJ2-3 TRBV6-6 13
TGTGCCAGCAGCGTAGGGCTAGCGGGAGGTAGTGAGCAGTACTTC CASSVGLAGGSEQYF - TRBD2 TRBJ2-7 TRBV9 15
TGTGCCAGCAGTGACGTACCGGGACGGACCCTCTATCAGCCCCAGCATTTT CASSDVPGRTLYQPQHF once - TRBJ1-5 TRBV2 17
TGTGCCAGCAGCCCAACCCCTGGAGGGTTGAGAGAGACCCAGTACTTC CASSPTPGGLRETQYF - - TRBJ2-5 TRBV7-2 16
TGTGCCAGTAGCATTGAGGACACTGAAGCTTTCTTT CASSIEDTEAFF - - TRBJ1-1 TRBV19 12
TGTGCCAGCAGCTTAGAGAGGGGGGGGACGAACTGGATGAACACTGAAGCTTTCTTT CASSLERGGTNWMNTEAFF - - TRBJ1-1 TRBV11-2 19
TGTGCCAGCAGTTTAACTGCAGGGAACTATGGCTACACCTTC CASSLTAGNYGYTF once - TRBJ1-2 TRBV28 14
TGTGCCAGCAGCGTAGGGGACAGGGGACCCCAGCATTTT CASSVGDRGPQHF - TRBD1 TRBJ1-5 TRBV9 13
TGTGCCAGCAGTTTTACGGCTAGTCTCTCCTACAATGAGCAGTTCTTC CASSFTASLSYNEQFF - - TRBJ2-1 TRBV27 16
TGCGCCCATCGGGCAGGACGTGATGGCTACACCTTC CAHRAGRDGYTF once - TRBJ1-2 TRBV4-3 12
TGTGCCAGCAGTTTAGTACCCCCACTATGGAATGAGCAGTTCTTC CASSLVPPLWNEQFF - - TRBJ2-1 TRBV27 15
TGTGCCATCAGTGAGTCGTGGGGTCAAGAGACCCAGTACTTC CAISESWGQETQYF once - TRBJ2-5 TRBV10-3 14
TGTGCCAGCAAAGTCCAGGGGATGGCGCAGTATTTT CASKVQGMAQYF - - TRBJ2-3 TRBV6-4 12
TGTGCCAGCAGTTTATACACGAGCAATCAGCCCCAGCATTTT CASSLYTSNQPQHF - - TRBJ1-5 TRBV28 14